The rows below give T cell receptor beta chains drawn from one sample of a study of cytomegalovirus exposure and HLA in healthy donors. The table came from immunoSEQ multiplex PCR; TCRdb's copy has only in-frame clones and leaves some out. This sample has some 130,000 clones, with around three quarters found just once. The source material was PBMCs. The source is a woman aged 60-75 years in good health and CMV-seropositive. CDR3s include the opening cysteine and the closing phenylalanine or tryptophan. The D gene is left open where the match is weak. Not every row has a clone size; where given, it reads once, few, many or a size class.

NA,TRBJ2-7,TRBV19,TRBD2,CASSLSSGRWDEQYF,TGTGCCAGTAGTCTATCTAGCGGGAGATGGGACGAGCAGTACTTC
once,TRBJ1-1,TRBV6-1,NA,CASFERTEAFF,TGTGCCAGTTTCGAACGGACTGAAGCTTTCTTT
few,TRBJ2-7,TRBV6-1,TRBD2,CAGRLAGGPLFF,TGTGCCGGTAGACTAGCGGGAGGGCCGTTGTTCTTC
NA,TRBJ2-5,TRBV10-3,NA,CAIGSVGDPNGETQYF,TGTGCCATCGGGTCGGTGGGAGACCCTAATGGAGAGACCCAGTACTTC
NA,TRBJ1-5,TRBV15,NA,CATSRDRGSNQPQHF,TGTGCCACCAGCAGAGACAGGGGATCGAATCAGCCCCAGCATTTT
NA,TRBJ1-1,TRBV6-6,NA,CASSYSGAEAFF,TGTGCCAGCAGTTACTCGGGGGCCGAAGCTTTCTTT
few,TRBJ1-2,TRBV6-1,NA,CASSQGLNYGYTF,TGTGCCAGCAGCCAGGGGCTCAACTATGGCTACACCTTC
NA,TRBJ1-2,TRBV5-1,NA,CASSRTQGYGYTF,TGCGCCAGCAGCCGAACACAGGGTTACGGCTACACCTTC
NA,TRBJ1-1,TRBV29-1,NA,CSVDPGRTEAFF,TGCAGCGTTGATCCAGGCCGAACTGAAGCTTTCTTT
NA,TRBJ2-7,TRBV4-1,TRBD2,CASSQEPSGRGIYEQYF,TGCGCCAGCAGCCAAGAGCCTAGCGGAAGAGGGATCTACGAGCAGTACTTC